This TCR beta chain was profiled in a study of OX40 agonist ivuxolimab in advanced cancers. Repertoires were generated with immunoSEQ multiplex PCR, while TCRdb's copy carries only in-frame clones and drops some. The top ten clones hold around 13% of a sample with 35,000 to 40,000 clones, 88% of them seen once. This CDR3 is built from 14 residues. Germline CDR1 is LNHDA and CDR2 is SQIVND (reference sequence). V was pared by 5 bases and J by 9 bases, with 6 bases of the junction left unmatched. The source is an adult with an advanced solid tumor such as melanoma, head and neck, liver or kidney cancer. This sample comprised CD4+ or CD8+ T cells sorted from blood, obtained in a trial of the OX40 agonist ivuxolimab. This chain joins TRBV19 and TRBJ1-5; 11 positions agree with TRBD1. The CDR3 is CASSPGTGGPPQHF. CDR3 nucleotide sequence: TGTGCCAGTAGTCCCGGGACAGGGGGTCCGCCCCAGCATTTT.